The 27 T cell receptor beta chains listed next were all sequenced from one sample in a study of response to subunit inactivated influenza vaccine. TCRdb passed the RT-PCR reads through MiXCR, listing each CDR3 protein once. The sample yields hundreds of thousands of distinct CDR3 sequences, under 9% seen once. The specimen comprised PBMCs from blood, sampled less than 30 months after vaccination. Receptors were obtained from a man between 50 and 75 years old who received an inactivated influenza vaccine.

This clonotype was detected only a few times. The chain employs TRBV12-3 or TRBV12-4 and TRBJ2-1, with a possible D match to TRBD2 (5 bases). The CDR3 totals 15 residues. Trimming left V 6 bases short and J 2 bases short, with 14 bases between. This chain's CDR3 is CASRSQEATYNEQFF. CDR3 DNA sequence: TGTGCCAGCAGGAGCCAGGAGGCCACCTACAATGAGCAGTTCTTC.

The sample holds many counts of this clonotype. The chain carries TRBV6-1 and TRBJ2-7; 8 bases are shared with TRBD1. The V and J ends lost 6 bases and 2 bases, in that order; junction bases with no gene match: 6. Germline V gene data show CDR1 as MNHNS and CDR2 as SASEGT. This CDR3 is built from 14 residues. CDR3 loop: CASRGTGATYEQYF. For the CDR3, the DNA is TGTGCCAGCAGAGGGACAGGAGCAACCTACGAGCAGTACTTC.

The chain is built from TRBV19 and TRBJ1-5, with a weak D call TRBD1 (6 bases). This CDR3 has 15 amino acids. Germline V lookup: CDR1 LNHDA, CDR2 SQIVND (reference sequence). V gave up 3 bases and J gave up 4 bases, with 13 bases separating them. The DNA for the CDR3 is TGTGCCAGTAGTATTTTCGACAGGAATAATCAGCCCCAGCATTTT. This encodes CASSIFDRNNQPQHF.

V usage is TRBV7-2 and J usage is TRBJ1-2; the match to TRBD1 covers 11 bases. CDR1 and CDR2 (germline): SGHTA, FQGNSA. V lost 4 bases to trimming and J lost 1 base; unmatched junction nucleotides: 8. This CDR3 is built from 17 residues. CDR3 nucleotide sequence: TGTGCCAGCAGCTGTACCCCCGGGACAGGGGGTAACTATGGCTACACCTTC. Residues: CASSCTPGTGGNYGYTF.

The V call is TRBV7-8, the J call TRBJ2-1; 7 bases align to TRBD1. The CDR3 totals 16 residues. Losses at the gene ends were 4 bases for V and 3 bases for J; bases not matched to a gene: 9. Germline CDR1 and CDR2: SGHVS and FQNEAQ. CDR3 in amino acids: CASSSRDSNIYNEQFF. CDR3 coding DNA: TGTGCCAGCAGCTCCCGGGACAGCAACATCTACAATGAGCAGTTCTTC.

This clonotype was detected only a few times. The chain carries TRBV29-1 and TRBJ2-5; weak D call: TRBD1 (5 bases). CDR1 SQVTM and CDR2 ANQGSEA come from the germline V gene. The V end lost 7 bases, the J end lost 1 base, and 10 bases lay between the germline ends. The CDR3 is 12 amino acids. The CDR3 spells CSARDSQETQYF. CDR3 DNA: TGCAGCGCCCGAGACAGCCAAGAGACCCAGTACTTC.

This clonotype was observed a few times. V usage is TRBV3-1 and J usage is TRBJ2-4, with TRBD1 matching over 10 bases. Per germline, CDR1 LGHDT and CDR2 YNNKEL (reference sequence). Unmatched junction bases numbered 10, after V lost 1 base and J lost 7 bases. The CDR3 loop spans 17 amino acids. Here the CDR3 reads CASSQGGGTGDRNIQYF. For the CDR3, the DNA is TGTGCCAGCAGCCAAGGTGGGGGGACAGGGGATCGGAACATTCAGTACTTC.

This clonotype has more than one count but fewer than ten. The chain recombines TRBV10-3 with TRBJ1-6, with no clear D. The length of the CDR3 is 12 residues. Trimming left V 6 bases short and J 10 bases short, with 10 bases between. The germline V gene has CDR1 ENHRY and CDR2 SYGVKD. The CDR3 DNA sequence: TGTGCCATCAGAGACCCCTCCTCACCCCTCCACTTT. Amino acids: CAIRDPSSPLHF.

This clonotype has at least ten counts. This rearrangement joins TRBV7-2 to TRBJ1-5; no definite D call. There are 14 residues in the CDR3. The V gene lost 2 bases and the J gene lost 4 bases, with 9 bases spanning the gap. Germline-derived CDR1 and CDR2 are SGHTA and FQGNSA. The CDR3 bases are TGTGCCAGCAGCTTACGTGGAGGAAATCAGCCCCAGCATTTT. It specifies CASSLRGGNQPQHF.

This clonotype was observed a few times. The rearrangement joins TRBV18 to TRBJ2-7; tentatively, D is TRBD1 (5 bases). V was trimmed by 2 bases and J by 2 bases, leaving 13 bases between them. The CDR3 is made up of 15 amino acids. Germline values: CDR1 KGHSH, CDR2 LQKENI. The chain's CDR3 is CASSPGSPGTYEQYF. The CDR3 nucleotides read TGTGCCAGCTCACCAGGGTCTCCAGGGACCTACGAGCAGTACTTC.

This chain uses TRBV28 with TRBJ2-3, with 10 bases lining up with TRBD1. The CDR3 sequence is 15 residues long. V gave up 5 bases and J gave up 3 bases; unmatched junction bases: 5. Germline lookup yields CDR1 MDHEN and CDR2 SYDVKM. The CDR3 protein is CASSNRDRGTDTQYF. CDR3 coding DNA: TGTGCCAGCAGTAACCGGGACAGGGGTACAGATACGCAGTATTTT.

V is TRBV11-3 and J is TRBJ2-7; D not resolved. V was cut by 1 base and J by 5 bases, with 9 bases left in between. Per germline, CDR1 SGHNT and CDR2 YENEEA. CDR3 length equals 13 residues. The CDR3 reads CASSLGFDHEQYF. DNA of the CDR3: TGTGCCAGCAGCTTAGGCTTCGACCACGAGCAGTACTTC. The full variable domain, its missing parts supplied by reference TRBV11-3 and TRBJ2-7, is EAGVVQSPRYKIIEKKQPVAFWCNPISGHNTLYWYLQNLGQGPELLIRYENEEAVDDSQLPKDRFSAERLKGVDSTLKIQPAELGDSAVYLCASSLGFDHEQYFGPGTRLTVT.

The chain is built from TRBV5-5 and TRBJ2-3; D may match TRBD1 or TRBD2 (5 bases each). In germline, CDR1 is SGHKS, CDR2 YYEKEE (reference sequence). V lost 7 bases, J lost 11 bases, and 11 bases lay in between. This CDR3 region has 10 residues. CDR3 sequence reads: CASREQEQYF. The CDR3 nucleotides are TGTGCCAGCCGGGAACAGGAGCAGTATTTT.

Details on this clonotype: A read error may account for a junction end that differs from germline. The rearrangement joins TRBV6-5 to TRBJ1-2; perhaps TRBD1 as D (5 bases). This CDR3 region has 14 residues. Germline assignment: CDR1 MNHEY and CDR2 SVGAGI. DNA for the CDR3: TGTGCCCGCAGTTACTCAGACAGCAACTATGGCTACACCTTC. Its translation is CARSYSDSNYGYTF.

A few counts support this clonotype. The V call is TRBV10-3, the J call TRBJ1-2, with D unresolved. The CDR3 is 12 amino acids. The germline CDR1 and CDR2 sequences are ENHRY and SYGVKD. V was cut by 5 bases and J by 3 bases, with 7 bases left in between. The CDR3 region is CAISRAYYGYTF. The CDR3 DNA follows: TGTGCCATCAGTAGAGCGTACTATGGCTACACCTTC.

This clonotype has a count of ten or more. The chain employs TRBV4-2 and TRBJ2-2, with 8 bases fitting TRBD2. Germline CDR1 and CDR2: LGHNA and YNFKEQ. V lost 4 bases to trimming and J lost 2 bases; unmatched junction nucleotides: 9. The CDR3 totals 17 residues. The CDR3 loop reads CASSPRAGGPNTGELFF. The DNA for the CDR3 is TGTGCCAGCAGCCCAAGGGCGGGAGGCCCCAACACCGGGGAGCTGTTTTTT.

V gene TRBV20-1 combines with J gene TRBJ1-5; D uncertain. The germline V gene has CDR1 DFQATT and CDR2 SNEGSKA (reference sequence). The CDR3 is made up of 13 amino acids. Trimming removed 1 base from V and 3 bases from J, with 7 bases in between. This CDR3 is CSARGTYNQPQHF. CDR3 coding DNA: TGCAGTGCTAGAGGGACTTACAATCAGCCCCAGCATTTT.

In this sample, this clonotype turned up many times. This chain links TRBV7-2 with TRBJ2-1; 10 bases agree with TRBD1. Germline V gene data show CDR1 as SGHTA and CDR2 as FQGNSA. V trimming: 8 bases; J trimming: 2 bases; junction bases outside the gene matches: 3. The CDR3 has 14 residues. The CDR3 DNA is TGTGCCAGCGGCGGGACAGGGGCCTACAATGAGCAGTTCTTC. Translated, it gives CASGGTGAYNEQFF.

This clonotype has ten or more counts. The V call is TRBV12-3 or TRBV12-4, the J call TRBJ1-5; D remains ambiguous. This CDR3 comprises 14 residues. V gave up 1 base and J gave up 3 bases, with 7 bases separating them. The chain's CDR3 is CASSLDGNNQPQHF. CDR3 coding DNA: TGTGCCAGCAGTTTAGACGGAAACAATCAGCCCCAGCATTTT.

This clonotype was recorded a few times. The chain employs TRBV20-1 and TRBJ1-1; tentative D call: TRBD1 (6 bases). This CDR3 contains 14 residues. V lost 3 bases, J lost 4 bases, and 15 bases lay in between. Germline assignment: CDR1 DFQATT and CDR2 SNEGSKA (reference sequence). The CDR3, as DNA: TGCAGTGCTAGTAGCGGGGGCTTGGGCACTGAAGCTTTCTTT. Encoded protein: CSASSGGLGTEAFF.

This chain connects TRBV24-1 to TRBJ1-1, with TRBD1 as a possible D gene (6 bases). Germline CDR1 KGHDR, CDR2 SFDVKD. The CDR3 runs to 13 residues. V lost 5 bases to trimming and J lost 8 bases, with 14 bases between them. CDR3 amino acids: CATSGSEGGEAFF. CDR3 coding DNA: TGTGCCACCAGTGGCAGCGAGGGGGGCGAAGCTTTCTTT.

This clonotype occurred a few times. This chain uses TRBV4-3 with TRBJ2-1, with D uncertain. CDR1 is LGHNA and CDR2 is YSLEER in the germline V gene. The CDR3 covers 14 residues. Between the trimmed V and J ends, which lost 3 bases and 0 bases, there was a span of 6 bases. CDR3 loop: CASSQSSSYNEQFF. In nucleotides, the CDR3 is TGCGCCAGCAGCCAGAGTAGCTCCTACAATGAGCAGTTCTTC.

This clonotype was picked up many times. The rearrangement links TRBV20-1 to TRBJ2-7, with 14 bases matching TRBD2. V lost 3 bases, J lost 2 bases, and 0 bases stayed unmatched. Germline V gene lookup returns CDR1 DFQATT and CDR2 SNEGSKA (reference sequence). The CDR3 has 14 residues. The chain's CDR3 is CSARGLAGAYEQYF. CDR3 nucleotide sequence: TGCAGTGCTAGGGGACTAGCGGGGGCCTACGAGCAGTACTTC.

V gene TRBV18 combines with J gene TRBJ2-1; D uncertain. Germline CDR1 reads KGHSH; CDR2 reads LQKENI. The CDR3 is 15 residues long. The V end was cut by 3 bases, the J end by 0 bases, with 9 bases between. CDR3 coding DNA: TGTGCCAGCTCACCGGTCGCAAGCTCCTACAATGAGCAGTTCTTC. Its protein product is CASSPVASSYNEQFF.

The chain is built from TRBV29-1 and TRBJ1-4; D is possibly TRBD1 (6 bases). The CDR3 covers 13 residues. Germline CDR1 SQVTM, CDR2 ANQGSEA. The germline V and J ends were trimmed by 7 bases and 3 bases, with 12 bases remaining between them. The CDR3: CSATGNANEKLFF. CDR3 nucleotide sequence: TGCAGCGCCACAGGGAACGCTAATGAAAAACTGTTTTTT.

In this sample, this clonotype turned up a few times. This rearrangement joins TRBV5-5 to TRBJ2-1, with 8 bases fitting TRBD1. Germline V gene data show CDR1 as SGHKS and CDR2 as YYEKEE (reference sequence). Germline trimming cut 6 bases from V and 5 bases from J; bases unmatched to any gene: 7. The CDR3 sequence is 14 residues long. The chain's CDR3 is CASKSGQENNEQFF. CDR3 DNA sequence: TGTGCCAGCAAATCGGGACAGGAGAACAATGAGCAGTTCTTC.

This clonotype was detected ten times or more. CDR3 coding DNA: TGTGCCAGCAGTCGGGACAGGGGTAATTCACCCCTCCACTTT. This gives the protein CASSRDRGNSPLHF. The chain combines TRBV6-1 with TRBJ1-6; TRBD1 aligns across 10 bases. CDR1 and CDR2 (germline): MNHNS, SASEGT. V was pared by 5 bases and J by 6 bases, with 1 base of the junction left unmatched. This CDR3 is built from 14 residues.